This is a list of T cell receptor beta chains from one sample in a study of post-analysis software for immune sequencing data. TCRdb itself ran the PCR reads through MiXCR, one entry per CDR3 protein. The table includes approximately 260,000 distinct CDR3 sequences, 30% to 45% detected once. The sequenced sample was blood. The receptors were gathered from a girl between 5 and 17 years old with multiple sclerosis. The CDR3 runs from the conserved cysteine through the conserved F or W. D genes are given only for firm matches. Not all rows give a size; the values are once, few, many and, for expanded clones, a class.

clone_size	j_call	d_call	v_call	cdr3_aa	cdr3_nt
many	TRBJ2-3	TRBD2	TRBV20-1	CSASIPSGRGDTQYF	TGCAGTGCTAGTATCCCTAGCGGGAGGGGAGATACGCAGTATTTT
few	TRBJ2-3	NA	TRBV5-6	CASSREGSEDTQYF	TGTGCCAGCAGCAGGGAAGGGAGTGAGGATACGCAGTATTTT
NA	TRBJ2-7	TRBD1	TRBV20-1	CSAHDRGHYYEQYF	TGCAGTGCTCACGACAGGGGCCACTACTACGAGCAGTACTTC
many	TRBJ2-5	NA	TRBV4-1	CASSPGVAAQETQYF	TGCGCCAGCAGCCCGGGGGTTGCGGCCCAAGAGACCCAGTACTTC
NA	TRBJ2-7	TRBD2	TRBV6-2/TRBV6-3	CASSYSHGLAGRSSYEQYF	TGTGCCAGCAGTTACTCACACGGACTAGCGGGACGGAGCTCCTACGAGCAGTACTTC
many	TRBJ2-3	NA	TRBV27	CASSSFQGRGTDTQYF	TGTGCCAGCAGTTCCTTCCAGGGCCGCGGCACAGATACGCAGTATTTT
few	TRBJ1-2	NA	TRBV5-1	CASSLAESGDDGYTF	TGCGCCAGCAGCTTGGCCGAGTCAGGGGACGACGGCTACACCTTC
NA	TRBJ1-4	NA	TRBV29-1	CSVEFRDSEKLFF	TGCAGCGTTGAATTCAGGGATAGTGAAAAACTGTTTTTT
NA	TRBJ2-7	TRBD1	TRBV3-1	CASSQDDRVEQYF	TGTGCCAGCAGCCAAGACGACAGGGTCGAGCAGTACTTC
many	TRBJ2-1	TRBD1	TRBV6-1	CASSTLTSGGWNEQFF	TGTGCCAGCAGTACCCTTACATCAGGGGGCTGGAATGAGCAGTTCTTC
many	TRBJ2-3	TRBD2	TRBV20-1	CSANQLARRQYF	TGCAGTGCTAACCAACTAGCGAGAAGGCAGTATTTT
many	TRBJ2-3	NA	TRBV5-1	CASSFNRISTDTQYF	TGCGCCAGCAGCTTTAACCGGATTAGCACAGATACGCAGTATTTT
many	TRBJ2-3	TRBD2	TRBV12-3/TRBV12-4	CASSHQRGGADTQYF	TGTGCCAGCAGTCACCAACGCGGGGGAGCAGATACGCAGTATTTT
many	TRBJ2-3	TRBD2	TRBV28	CASSPLLAASTDTQYF	TGTGCCAGCAGCCCCCTACTAGCGGCTAGCACAGATACGCAGTATTTT
many	TRBJ1-4	NA	TRBV7-2	CASSPNYSGLGAANEKLFF	TGTGCCAGCAGCCCGAACTATTCGGGGCTGGGAGCGGCTAATGAAAAACTGTTTTTT
NA	TRBJ1-1	TRBD1	TRBV2	CASRRQGTEAFF	TGTGCCAGCAGGAGACAGGGCACTGAAGCTTTCTTT
few	TRBJ2-5	NA	TRBV7-9	CASSLGWGHVYGQYF	TGTGCCAGCAGCTTAGGATGGGGGCATGTCTACGGGCAGTACTTC
many	TRBJ2-1	NA	TRBV19	CASSPTSYYNEQFF	TGTGCCAGTAGTCCGACCTCCTACTACAATGAGCAGTTCTTC